The source of this TCR beta chain is a study of graft-versus-host responses after intestinal transplantation. Across the study: Every recipient had anti-thymocyte globulin induction and approximately three years of tacrolimus plus steroids.

In the case of this clone: Its antigen is unidentified.

Here immunoSEQ multiplex PCR was the method, and the copy in TCRdb shows in-frame clones only, minus some. The sample holds around 100,000 clones, approximately 92% seen once. The germline gives CDR1 LGHNT, CDR2 FRNRAP. CDR3 length: 19 amino acids. V lost 0 bases to trimming and J lost 0 bases, with 18 bases between them. The sequences come from unstimulated CD4+ T cells sorted from spleen or lymph node cells, collected before transplant. The gene calls are TRBV12-5 and TRBJ1-3; possible D gene TRBD1, 6 bases. This receptor was identified in a human donor who was the organ donor for an intestinal transplant. CDR3 nucleotide sequence: TGTGCTAGTGGTTTGGTACTAGTATCGGGGGCGAGCTCTGGAAACACCATATATTTT. Its protein is CASGLVLVSGASSGNTIYF.